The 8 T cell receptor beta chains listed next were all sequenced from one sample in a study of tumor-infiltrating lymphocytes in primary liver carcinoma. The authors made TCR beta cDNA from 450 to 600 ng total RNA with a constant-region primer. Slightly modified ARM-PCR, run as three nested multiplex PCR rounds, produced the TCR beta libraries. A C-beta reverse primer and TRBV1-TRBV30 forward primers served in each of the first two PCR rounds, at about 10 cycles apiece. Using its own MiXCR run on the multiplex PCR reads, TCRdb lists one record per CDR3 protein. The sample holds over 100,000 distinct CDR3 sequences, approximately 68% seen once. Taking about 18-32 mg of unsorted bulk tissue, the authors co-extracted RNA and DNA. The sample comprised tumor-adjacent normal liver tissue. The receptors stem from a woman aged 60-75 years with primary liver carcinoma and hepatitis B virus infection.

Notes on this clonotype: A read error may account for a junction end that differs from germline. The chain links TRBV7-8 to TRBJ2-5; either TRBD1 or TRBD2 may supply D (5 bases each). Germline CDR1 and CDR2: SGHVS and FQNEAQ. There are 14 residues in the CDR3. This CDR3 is CANNSGRWQEIQYF. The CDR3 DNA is TGTGCCAACAACTCAGGGAGATGGCAAGAGATCCAGTACTTC.

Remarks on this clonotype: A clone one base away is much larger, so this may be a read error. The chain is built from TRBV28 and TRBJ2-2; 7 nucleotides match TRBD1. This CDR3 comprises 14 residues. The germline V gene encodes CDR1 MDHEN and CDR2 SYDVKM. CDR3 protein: CASNPGTETGEMFF. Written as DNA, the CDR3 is TGTGCCAGCAACCCGGGGACAGAAACCGGGGAGATGTTTTTT.

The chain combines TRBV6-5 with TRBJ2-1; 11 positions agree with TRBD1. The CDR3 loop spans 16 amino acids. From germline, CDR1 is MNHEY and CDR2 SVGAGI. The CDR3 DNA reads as TGTGTCGGCAGTTACCCAGGACAGGGGGCGCGGAATGAGCAGTTCTTC. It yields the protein CVGSYPGQGARNEQFF.

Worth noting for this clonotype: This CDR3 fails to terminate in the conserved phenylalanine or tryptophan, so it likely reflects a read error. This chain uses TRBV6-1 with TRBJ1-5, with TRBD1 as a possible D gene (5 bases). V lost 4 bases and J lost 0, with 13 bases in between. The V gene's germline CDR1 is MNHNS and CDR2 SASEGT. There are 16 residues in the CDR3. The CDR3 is CASSGGQRPSNQPQHS. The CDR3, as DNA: TGTGCCAGCAGTGGAGGACAAAGACCTAGCAATCAGCCCCAGCATTCT.

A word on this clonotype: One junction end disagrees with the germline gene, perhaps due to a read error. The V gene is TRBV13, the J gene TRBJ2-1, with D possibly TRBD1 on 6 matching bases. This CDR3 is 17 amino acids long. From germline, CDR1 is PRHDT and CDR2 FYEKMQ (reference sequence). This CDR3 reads CVSSLGQMASSYNEQFF. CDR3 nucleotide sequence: TGTGTCAGCAGCTTAGGACAGATGGCTAGCTCATACAATGAGCAGTTCTTC.

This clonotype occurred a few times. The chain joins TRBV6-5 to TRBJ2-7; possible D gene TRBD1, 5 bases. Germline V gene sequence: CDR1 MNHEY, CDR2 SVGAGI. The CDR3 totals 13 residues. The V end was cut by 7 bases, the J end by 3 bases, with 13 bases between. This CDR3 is CASNFRTNYEQYF. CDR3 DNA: TGTGCCAGCAATTTCCGGACAAACTACGAGCAGTACTTC.

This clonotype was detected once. The CDR3 sequence: CARSFWENYGYTF. The CDR3, as DNA: TGTGCCAGGAGCTTTTGGGAAAACTATGGCTACACCTTC. The chain recombines TRBV4-2 with TRBJ1-2, with unresolved D. CDR3 length equals 13 residues. Deletions cut 9 bases from V and 2 bases from J, with 13 bases between. CDR1 and CDR2 (germline): LGHNA, YNFKEQ.

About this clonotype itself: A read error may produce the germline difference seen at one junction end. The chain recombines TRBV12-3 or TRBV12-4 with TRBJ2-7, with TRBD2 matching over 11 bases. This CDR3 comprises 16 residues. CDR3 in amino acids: CAGSLRRLAGTYEQYF. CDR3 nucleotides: TGTGCCGGCAGTTTAAGGCGACTAGCGGGAACGTACGAGCAGTACTTC.